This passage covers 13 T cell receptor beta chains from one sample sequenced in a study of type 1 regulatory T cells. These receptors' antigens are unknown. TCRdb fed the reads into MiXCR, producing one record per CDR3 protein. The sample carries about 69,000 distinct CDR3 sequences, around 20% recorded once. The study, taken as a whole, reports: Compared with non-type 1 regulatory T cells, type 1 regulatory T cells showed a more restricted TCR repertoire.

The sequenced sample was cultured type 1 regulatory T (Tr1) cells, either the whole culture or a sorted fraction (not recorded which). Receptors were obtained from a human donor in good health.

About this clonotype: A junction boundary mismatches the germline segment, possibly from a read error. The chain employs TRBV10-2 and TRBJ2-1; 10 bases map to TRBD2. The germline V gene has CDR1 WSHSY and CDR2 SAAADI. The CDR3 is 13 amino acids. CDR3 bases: TGCGCCAGCAGTGAGCAGCGGGAGGGTCCCCTGCTCTTC. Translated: CASSEQREGPLLF.

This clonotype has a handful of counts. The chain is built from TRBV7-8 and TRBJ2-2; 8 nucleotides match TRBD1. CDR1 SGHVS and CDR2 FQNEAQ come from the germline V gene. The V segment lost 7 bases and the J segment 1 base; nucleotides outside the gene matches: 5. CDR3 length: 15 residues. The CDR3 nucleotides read TGTGCCAGCATGCCGGGACAGGTGAACACCGGGGAGCTGTTTTTT. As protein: CASMPGQVNTGELFF.

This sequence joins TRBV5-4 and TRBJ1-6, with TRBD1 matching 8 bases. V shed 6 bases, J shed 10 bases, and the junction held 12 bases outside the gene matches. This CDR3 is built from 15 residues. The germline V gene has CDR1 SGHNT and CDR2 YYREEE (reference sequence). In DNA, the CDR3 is TGTGCCAGCACCCGGAGGACAGGGAGAGAGTCACCCCTCCACTTT. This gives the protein CASTRRTGRESPLHF.

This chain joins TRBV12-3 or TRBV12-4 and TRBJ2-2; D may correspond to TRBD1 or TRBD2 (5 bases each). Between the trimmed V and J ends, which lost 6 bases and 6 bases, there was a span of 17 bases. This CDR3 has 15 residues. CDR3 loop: CASRAGTHEAGELFF. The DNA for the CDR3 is TGTGCCAGCAGGGCCGGGACCCACGAAGCCGGGGAGCTGTTTTTT.

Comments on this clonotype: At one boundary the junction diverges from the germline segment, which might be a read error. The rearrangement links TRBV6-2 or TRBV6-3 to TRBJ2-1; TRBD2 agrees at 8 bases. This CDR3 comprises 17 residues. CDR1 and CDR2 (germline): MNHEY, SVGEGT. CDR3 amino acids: CVSSPGRGMSSYNEQFF. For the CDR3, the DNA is TGTGTCAGCAGCCCCGGGAGGGGGATGAGCTCCTACAATGAGCAGTTCTTC.

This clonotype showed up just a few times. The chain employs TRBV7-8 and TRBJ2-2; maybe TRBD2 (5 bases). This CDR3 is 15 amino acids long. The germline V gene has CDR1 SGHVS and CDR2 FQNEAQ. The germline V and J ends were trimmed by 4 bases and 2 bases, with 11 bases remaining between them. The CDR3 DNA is TGTGCCAGCAGCTCCCGGACTGGTAACACCGGGGAGCTGTTTTTT. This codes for CASSSRTGNTGELFF.

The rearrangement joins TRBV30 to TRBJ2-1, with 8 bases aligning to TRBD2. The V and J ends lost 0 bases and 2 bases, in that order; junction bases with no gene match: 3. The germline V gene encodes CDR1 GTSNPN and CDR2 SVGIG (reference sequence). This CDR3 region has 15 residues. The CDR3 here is CAWSVPGGAYNEQFF. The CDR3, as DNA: TGTGCCTGGAGTGTACCGGGAGGGGCCTACAATGAGCAGTTCTTC.

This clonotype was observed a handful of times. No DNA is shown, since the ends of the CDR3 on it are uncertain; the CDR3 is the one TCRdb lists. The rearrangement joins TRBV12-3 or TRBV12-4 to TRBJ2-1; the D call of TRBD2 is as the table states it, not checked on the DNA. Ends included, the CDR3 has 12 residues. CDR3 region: CASTTFGLGIFF.

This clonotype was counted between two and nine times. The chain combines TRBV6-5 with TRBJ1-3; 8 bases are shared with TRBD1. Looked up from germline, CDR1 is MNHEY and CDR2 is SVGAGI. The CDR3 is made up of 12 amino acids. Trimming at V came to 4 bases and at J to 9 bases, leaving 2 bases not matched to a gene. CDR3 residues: CASSSQGGTIYF. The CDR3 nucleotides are TGTGCCAGCAGTTCACAGGGGGGCACCATATATTTT.

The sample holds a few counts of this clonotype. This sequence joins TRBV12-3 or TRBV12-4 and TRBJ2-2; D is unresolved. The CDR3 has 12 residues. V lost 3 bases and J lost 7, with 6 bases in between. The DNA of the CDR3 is TGTGCCAGCAGTTTGCCAAGCGGGGAGCTGTTTTTT. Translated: CASSLPSGELFF.

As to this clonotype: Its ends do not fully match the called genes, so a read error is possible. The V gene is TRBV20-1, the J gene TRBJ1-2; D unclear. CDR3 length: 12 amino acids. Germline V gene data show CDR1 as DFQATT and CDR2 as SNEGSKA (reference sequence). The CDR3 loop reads CSAEGLEDGYAF. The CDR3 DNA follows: TGCAGTGCCGAAGGCCTAGAGGATGGCTACGCCTTC.

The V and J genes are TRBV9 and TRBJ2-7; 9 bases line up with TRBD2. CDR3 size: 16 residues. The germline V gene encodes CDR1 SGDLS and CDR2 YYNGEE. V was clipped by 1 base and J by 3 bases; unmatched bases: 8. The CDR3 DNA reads TGTGCCAGCAGCGTATTTGCCGCGGGAGGGTTCTACGAGCAGTACTTC. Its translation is CASSVFAAGGFYEQYF.

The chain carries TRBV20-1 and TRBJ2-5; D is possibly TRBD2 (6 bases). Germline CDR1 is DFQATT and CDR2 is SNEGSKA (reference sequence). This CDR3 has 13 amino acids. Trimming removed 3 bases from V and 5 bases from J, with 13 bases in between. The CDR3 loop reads CSARRDLWETQYF. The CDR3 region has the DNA TGCAGTGCTAGGAGGGACTTGTGGGAGACCCAGTACTTC.